The 23 T cell receptor beta chains in this list originate from one sample, sequenced in a study of OX40 agonist ivuxolimab in advanced cancers. The table came from immunoSEQ multiplex PCR; TCRdb's copy has only in-frame clones and leaves some out. Of around 76,000 clones listed, 70% to 90% are singletons. The sequencing here drew on CD4+ or CD8+ T cells sorted from blood, taken in a trial of the OX40 agonist ivuxolimab. Receptor source: an adult with an advanced solid tumor such as melanoma, head and neck, liver or kidney cancer.

The V and J genes are TRBV10-3 and TRBJ1-6; 7 nucleotides match TRBD1. The CDR3 extends over 15 amino acids. CDR1 and CDR2 (germline): ENHRY, SYGVKD. V shed 2 bases, J shed 8 bases, and the junction held 6 bases outside the gene matches. CDR3 sequence reads: CAISEQPGQHSPLHF. The DNA for the CDR3 is TGTGCCATCAGTGAGCAGCCGGGACAGCATTCACCCCTCCACTTT.

The chain recombines TRBV25-1 with TRBJ1-1, with 7 positions matching TRBD1. This CDR3 is 12 amino acids long. Germline CDR1 reads MGHDK; CDR2 reads SYGVNS. J was trimmed by 4 bases and V by 8 bases; bases with no gene match: 4. The CDR3 DNA follows: TGTGCCAGCGGAGGGACAGCCACTGAAGCTTTCTTT. Translated, it gives CASGGTATEAFF.

This chain joins TRBV7-2 and TRBJ2-6, with D perhaps assigned TRBD1 or TRBD2 (5 bases each). The CDR3 totals 16 residues. Per the germline V gene, CDR1 is SGHTA and CDR2 is FQGNSA. Between the trimmed V and J ends, which lost 1 base and 0 bases, there was a span of 7 bases. The CDR3 bases are TGTGCCAGCAGCTTAGACGGGGCCTCTGGGGCCAACGTCCTGACTTTC. Its translation is CASSLDGASGANVLTF.

This chain joins TRBV10-3 and TRBJ2-1, with D hard to call. The CDR3 runs 13 residues. With 2 bases removed from V and 6 bases from J, the gap between germline ends came to 8 bases. Germline CDR1 is ENHRY and CDR2 is SYGVKD. The CDR3 DNA follows: TGTGCCATCAGTGAGGGGTACGTCAATGAGCAGTTCTTC. Its protein product is CAISEGYVNEQFF.

J is TRBJ1-5 and V is TRBV19; 7 bases match TRBD1. After removal of 6 bases from V and 3 bases from J, the junction contained 8 bases not matched to a gene. The CDR3 covers 15 residues. The germline V gene has CDR1 LNHDA and CDR2 SQIVND (reference sequence). CDR3 in DNA: TGTGCCAGTAGCCAGGGACAGAGACCCAATCAGCCCCAGCATTTT. Translating it yields CASSQGQRPNQPQHF.

This chain uses TRBV5-1 with TRBJ2-6; D is undetermined. Per the germline V gene, CDR1 is SGHRS and CDR2 is YFSETQ. CDR3 length: 15 amino acids. Trimming took off 3 bases at V and 0 bases at J, with 7 bases between the two ends. Here the CDR3 DNA reads TGCGCCAGCAGCTCCCAAAACTCTGGGGCCAACGTCCTGACTTTC. This gives the protein CASSSQNSGANVLTF.

CDR3 protein: CATSIGHFQPQHF. The CDR3, as DNA: TGTGCCACCAGCATCGGACACTTCCAGCCCCAGCATTTT. V is TRBV15 and J is TRBJ1-5; D is possibly TRBD1 (5 bases). This CDR3 region has 13 residues. Germline V lookup: CDR1 LNHNV, CDR2 YYDKDF (reference sequence). Trimming removed 4 bases from V and 7 bases from J, with 11 bases in between. The variable domain in full, with the rest retrieved from reference TRBV15 and TRBJ1-5, is DAMVIQNPRYQVTQFGKPVTLSCSQTLNHNVMYWYQQKSSQAPKLLFHYYDKDFNNEADTPDNFQSRRPNTSFCFLDIRSPGLGDTAMYLCATSIGHFQPQHFGDGTRLSIL.

V is TRBV7-2 and J is TRBJ2-3, with D perhaps matching TRBD2 (6 bases). V was trimmed by 8 bases and J by 1 base, leaving 16 bases between them. CDR3 length: 15 amino acids. Germline V gene lookup returns CDR1 SGHTA and CDR2 FQGNSA. The CDR3: CASPVAGSRTDTQYF. The CDR3, as DNA: TGTGCCAGCCCCGTGGCGGGGAGTCGCACAGATACGCAGTATTTT.

The rearrangement links TRBV18 to TRBJ1-5; D may be TRBD1 (5 bases). This CDR3 contains 15 residues. From germline, CDR1 is KGHSH and CDR2 LQKENI. Trimming took off 4 bases at V and 4 bases at J, with 14 bases between the two ends. CDR3 protein: CASSQLQGGNQPQHF. The DNA of the CDR3 is TGTGCCAGCTCACAGCTCCAGGGCGGGAATCAGCCCCAGCATTTT.

This sequence joins TRBV19 and TRBJ1-1; 8 positions agree with TRBD1. Germline V CDR1 and CDR2: LNHDA, SQIVND (reference sequence). With 3 bases clipped from V and 0 bases from J, the junction kept 9 bases outside the gene matches. This CDR3 is 17 amino acids long. In nucleotides, the CDR3 is TGTGCCAGTAGTATCCCGTCCCGACAGGGGATGAACACTGAAGCTTTCTTT. This gives the protein CASSIPSRQGMNTEAFF.

The gene calls are TRBV5-1 and TRBJ2-5; no clear D. Deletions cut 6 bases from V and 1 base from J, with 7 bases between. This CDR3 is built from 12 residues. Per germline, CDR1 SGHRS and CDR2 YFSETQ. This CDR3 reads CASTSSQETQYF. CDR3 DNA sequence: TGCGCCAGCACATCAAGCCAAGAGACCCAGTACTTC.

This clone was counted only a few times. V usage is TRBV29-1 and J usage is TRBJ1-2; a weak D match, TRBD1 (5 bases). The V gene lost 4 bases and the J gene lost 7 bases, with 10 bases spanning the gap. Per germline, CDR1 SQVTM and CDR2 ANQGSEA. The CDR3 sequence is 11 residues long. CDR3 region: CSVGGQGGYTF. DNA of the CDR3: TGCAGCGTTGGCGGTCAGGGTGGCTACACCTTC.

The rearrangement joins TRBV27 to TRBJ2-2; 7 positions agree with TRBD2. The CDR3 spans 15 residues. Germline V gene lookup returns CDR1 MNHEY and CDR2 SMNVEV (reference sequence). V was pared by 6 bases and J by 5 bases, with 9 bases of the junction left unmatched. The CDR3 region is CASSPGGRGTGELFF. The CDR3 DNA reads as TGTGCCAGCAGCCCGGGGGGACGAGGGACCGGGGAGCTGTTTTTT.

The rearrangement joins TRBV6-5 to TRBJ1-1; D remains ambiguous. Per germline, CDR1 MNHEY and CDR2 SVGAGI. The ends were cut back, 0 bases at V and 1 base at J, with 9 bases in the middle. The CDR3 consists of 15 residues. Here the CDR3 DNA reads TGTGCCAGCAGTTACTCGGCCTTTTCGAACACTGAAGCTTTCTTT. This encodes CASSYSAFSNTEAFF.

This clone was picked up one time. The rearrangement links TRBV6-1 to TRBJ2-5; D is unresolved. There are 14 residues in the CDR3. Germline V gives CDR1 MNHNS, CDR2 SASEGT. Trimming cost V 3 bases and J 5 bases, with 13 bases left between them. CDR3 nucleotide sequence: TGTGCCAGCAGTGACGGATTCTTTTGGGAGACCCAGTACTTC. The encoded protein is CASSDGFFWETQYF.

The chain couples TRBV27 to TRBJ2-3; D gene unclear. V gave up 2 bases and J gave up 1 base, with 4 bases separating them. This CDR3 has 13 residues. Germline V gene lookup returns CDR1 MNHEY and CDR2 SMNVEV (reference sequence). The CDR3 loop is CASSLRGTDTQYF. The CDR3 DNA is TGTGCCAGCAGTTTAAGGGGCACAGATACGCAGTATTTT.

V gene TRBV4-2 combines with J gene TRBJ1-5; 9 nucleotides line up with TRBD1. The CDR3 sequence is 17 residues long. V dropped 4 bases and J dropped 3; count of bases not matched to a gene: 10. Germline CDR1 and CDR2: LGHNA and YNFKEQ. CDR3 loop: CASSPGTGNTNNQPQHF. CDR3 bases: TGTGCCAGCAGCCCCGGGACAGGGAATACGAACAATCAGCCCCAGCATTTT.

The chain employs TRBV25-1 and TRBJ2-2; D gene unclear. Trimming stripped 4 bases from V and 1 base from J, with 1 base between. The CDR3 spans 12 residues. Germline V gene sequence: CDR1 MGHDK, CDR2 SYGVNS. In DNA, the CDR3 is TGTGCCAGCAGTGGGAACACCGGGGAGCTGTTTTTT. This codes for CASSGNTGELFF.

The CDR3 region is CASSKGQGNYGYTF. The CDR3 nucleotides read TGTGCCAGCAGTAAGGGACAGGGGAACTATGGCTACACCTTC. J is TRBJ1-2 and V is TRBV6-5, with TRBD1 matching 10 bases. This CDR3 spans 14 amino acids. Germline values: CDR1 MNHEY, CDR2 SVGAGI. Trimming took 5 bases from V and 2 from J; bases not matched to a gene: 2.

This rearrangement joins TRBV4-3 to TRBJ2-5; the match to TRBD1 covers 7 bases. This CDR3 has 14 amino acids. The junction had 7 bases not matched to a gene; V was cut back by 4 bases and J by 5 bases. Germline loops: CDR1 LGHNA, CDR2 YSLEER. The CDR3 sequence is CASSPGQAGETQYF. The CDR3 nucleotides are TGCGCCAGCAGCCCAGGACAGGCTGGGGAGACCCAGTACTTC.

This clone was detected only a few times. The sample holds other DNA sequences that translate to the same CDR3. This chain joins TRBV6-5 and TRBJ1-5; possible D gene TRBD1, 5 bases. The germline V and J ends were trimmed by 0 bases and 3 bases, with 9 bases remaining between them. In germline, CDR1 is MNHEY, CDR2 SVGAGI. CDR3 size: 15 residues. CDR3 in DNA: TGTGCCAGCAGTTACTCTGGGGGGGACAATCAGCCCCAGCATTTT. This translates into CASSYSGGDNQPQHF.

V and J are TRBV7-9 and TRBJ2-7; TRBD2 matches 7 bases. The CDR3 sequence is 13 residues long. The V and J ends lost 6 bases and 2 bases, in that order; junction bases with no gene match: 4. Germline V gives CDR1 SEHNR, CDR2 FQNEAQ (reference sequence). In DNA, the CDR3 is TGTGCCAGCAGTCCGGGGGGTGCCTACGAGCAGTACTTC. Translation: CASSPGGAYEQYF.

The V and J genes are TRBV11-3 and TRBJ2-7; 10 bases agree with TRBD2. The trim removed 8 bases at V and 2 bases at J, leaving 15 bases unmatched. The CDR3 is made up of 17 amino acids. Germline loops: CDR1 SGHNT, CDR2 YENEEA. DNA for the CDR3: TGTGCCAGCCATTATAGCGGGGGGCTAAAAACTACCTACGAGCAGTACTTC. Translation: CASHYSGGLKTTYEQYF.